The entry below gives a single T cell receptor (beta chain) sequence along with its context. Its antigen is undetermined. TCRdb keeps only in-frame clones here, not all; method: immunoSEQ multiplex PCR. The data hold 150,000 or so clones, with approximately 91% observed a single time. The data originate from a study of cytomegalovirus exposure and HLA in healthy donors. The overall study: The approximately 120 validation repertoires, a later analysis reported, used the same platform as the roughly 610 first-cohort repertoires.

General observations from the study: In vitro testing confirmed three CMV-associated chains as specific for CMV antigens. Clusters of TCRs from the first cohort tended to co-occur in the roughly 120 validation repertoires (as a later analysis found).

CDR1 is SNHLY, CDR2 FYNNEI, per germline. With 11 bases removed from V and 3 bases from J, the gap between germline ends came to 14 bases. The CDR3 loop spans 13 amino acids. This chain links TRBV2 with TRBJ1-5; D is perhaps TRBD1 (6 bases). The sequencing sample was made of PBMCs. This receptor was identified in a woman aged 18-35 years in good health and CMV-seropositive. The chain's CDR3 is CASQGISNQPQHF. CDR3 DNA: TGTGCCTCTCAGGGGATCTCCAATCAGCCCCAGCATTTT.